The clone carrying this T cell receptor (beta chain) appeared many times. Its antigen is not known. Time point reported: sample taken at primary tumor resection. The donors were more than 70 patients with non-small cell lung cancer that was early-stage and untreated. The input material, whole RNA from tumor, nontumor lung or frozen PBMC, was sequenced unsorted. TCRdb used MiXCR to reprocess the 5' RACE reads, holding one entry per CDR3 protein. The sample holds roughly 9,200 distinct CDR3 sequences, about 2.7% seen once. Trimming took off 9 bases at V and 6 bases at J, with 13 bases between the two ends. This CDR3 is 12 amino acids long. The V gene's germline CDR1 is SGHAT and CDR2 FQNNGV. The data belong to a study of spatial heterogeneity in lung cancer. Study-wide context: Within tumor regions, the number of TCR transcripts tracked closely with a T cell module score obtained from matched bulk RNA-seq.

Study results and limitations: Alpha chains reached an estimated coverage of approximately 6.5% of tumor T cells, and beta chains about 14%. Within tumors, counts of expanded alpha and beta TCRs tracked tumor mutation counts.

The source was lung tumor tissue, collected at surgery. The chain carries TRBV11-2 and TRBJ2-3; the D gene is possibly TRBD2 (5 bases). The sequence came from a male donor with early-stage non-small cell lung cancer. The CDR3 DNA sequence: TGTGCCAGTAAGCAAACGGGGGATACGCAGTATTTT. Its translation: CASKQTGDTQYF.